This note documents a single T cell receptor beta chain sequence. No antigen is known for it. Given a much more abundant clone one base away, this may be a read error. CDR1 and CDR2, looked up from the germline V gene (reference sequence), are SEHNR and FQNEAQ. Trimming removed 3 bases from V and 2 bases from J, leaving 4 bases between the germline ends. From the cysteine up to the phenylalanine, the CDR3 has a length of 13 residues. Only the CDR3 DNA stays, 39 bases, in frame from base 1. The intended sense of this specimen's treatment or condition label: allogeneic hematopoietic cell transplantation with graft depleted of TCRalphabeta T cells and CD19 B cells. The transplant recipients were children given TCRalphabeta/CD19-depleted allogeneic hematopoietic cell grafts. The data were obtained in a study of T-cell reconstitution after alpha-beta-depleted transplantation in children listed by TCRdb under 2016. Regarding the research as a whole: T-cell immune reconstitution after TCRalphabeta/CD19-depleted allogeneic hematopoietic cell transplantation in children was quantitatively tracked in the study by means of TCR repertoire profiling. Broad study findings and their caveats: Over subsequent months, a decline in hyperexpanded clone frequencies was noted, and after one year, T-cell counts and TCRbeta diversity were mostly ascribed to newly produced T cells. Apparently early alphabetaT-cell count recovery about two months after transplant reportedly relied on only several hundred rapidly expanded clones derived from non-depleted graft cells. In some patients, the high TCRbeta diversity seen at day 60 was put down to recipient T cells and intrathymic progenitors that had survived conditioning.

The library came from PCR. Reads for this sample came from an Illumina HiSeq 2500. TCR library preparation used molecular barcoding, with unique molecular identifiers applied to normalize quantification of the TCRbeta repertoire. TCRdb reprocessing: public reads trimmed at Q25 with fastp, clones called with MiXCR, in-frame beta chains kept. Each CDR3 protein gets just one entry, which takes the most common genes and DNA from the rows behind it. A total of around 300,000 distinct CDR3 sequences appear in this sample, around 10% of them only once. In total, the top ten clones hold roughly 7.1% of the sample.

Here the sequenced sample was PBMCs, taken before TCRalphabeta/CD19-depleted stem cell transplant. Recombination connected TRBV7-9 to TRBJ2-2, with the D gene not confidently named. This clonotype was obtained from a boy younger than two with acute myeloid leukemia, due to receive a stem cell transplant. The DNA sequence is TGTGCCAGCAGCTTTTATAACACCGGGGAGCTGTTTTTT. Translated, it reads CASSFYNTGELFF.